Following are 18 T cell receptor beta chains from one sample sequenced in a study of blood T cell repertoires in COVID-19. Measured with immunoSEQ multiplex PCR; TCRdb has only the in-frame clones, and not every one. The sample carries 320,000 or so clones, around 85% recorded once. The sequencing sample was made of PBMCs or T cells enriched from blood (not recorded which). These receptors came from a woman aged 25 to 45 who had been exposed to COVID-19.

The CDR3 spells CASSFPRLAESNTGELFF. In nucleotides, the CDR3 is TGCGCCAGCAGCTTTCCGCGGCTAGCGGAGTCGAACACCGGGGAGCTGTTTTTT. This rearrangement joins TRBV5-1 to TRBJ2-2; 7 bases fit TRBD2. Germline V gene data show CDR1 as SGHRS and CDR2 as YFSETQ. V was pared by 2 bases and J by 0 bases, with 10 bases of the junction left unmatched. The CDR3 is 18 amino acids.

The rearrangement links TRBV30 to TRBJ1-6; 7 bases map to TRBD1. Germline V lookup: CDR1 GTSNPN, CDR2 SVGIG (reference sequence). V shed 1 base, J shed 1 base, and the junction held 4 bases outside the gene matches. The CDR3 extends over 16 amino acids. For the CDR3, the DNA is TGTGCCTGGAGTGGACAGGGAAGATCCTATAATTCACCCCTCCACTTT. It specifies CAWSGQGRSYNSPLHF.

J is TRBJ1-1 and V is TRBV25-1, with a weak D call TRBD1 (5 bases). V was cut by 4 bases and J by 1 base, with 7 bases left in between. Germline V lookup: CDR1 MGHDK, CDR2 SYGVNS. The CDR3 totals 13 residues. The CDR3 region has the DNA TGTGCCAGCAGTGTAACAGGGAACACTGAAGCTTTCTTT. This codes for CASSVTGNTEAFF.

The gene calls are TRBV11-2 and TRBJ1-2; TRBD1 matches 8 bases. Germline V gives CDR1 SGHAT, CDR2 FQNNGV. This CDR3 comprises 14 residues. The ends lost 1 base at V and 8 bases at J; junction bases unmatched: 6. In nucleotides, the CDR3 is TGTGCCAGCAGCTTAGTCGGCAGGGGGCAAGGCTACACCTTC. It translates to CASSLVGRGQGYTF.

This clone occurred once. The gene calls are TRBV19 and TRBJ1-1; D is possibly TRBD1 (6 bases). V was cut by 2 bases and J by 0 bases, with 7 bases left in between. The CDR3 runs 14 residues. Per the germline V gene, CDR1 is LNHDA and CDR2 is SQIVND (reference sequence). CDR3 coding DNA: TGTGCCAGTAGTATACAGGGGTTGAACACTGAAGCTTTCTTT. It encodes CASSIQGLNTEAFF.

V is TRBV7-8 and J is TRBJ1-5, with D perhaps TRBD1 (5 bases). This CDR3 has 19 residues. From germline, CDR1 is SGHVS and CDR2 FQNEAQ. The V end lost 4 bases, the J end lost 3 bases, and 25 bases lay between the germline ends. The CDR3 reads CASSSNWGGGLGNNQPQHF. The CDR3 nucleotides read TGTGCCAGCAGCTCAAATTGGGGCGGGGGACTGGGGAACAATCAGCCCCAGCATTTT. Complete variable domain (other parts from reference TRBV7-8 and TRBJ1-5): GAGVSQSPRYKVAKRGQDVALRCDPISGHVSLFWYQQALGQGPEFLTYFQNEAQLDKSGLPSDRFFAERPEGSVSTLKIQRTQQEDSAVYLCASSSNWGGGLGNNQPQHFGDGTRLSIL.

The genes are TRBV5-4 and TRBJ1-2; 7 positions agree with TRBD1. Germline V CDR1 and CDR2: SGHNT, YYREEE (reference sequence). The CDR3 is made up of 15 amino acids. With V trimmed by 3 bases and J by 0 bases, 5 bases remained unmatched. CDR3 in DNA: TGTGCCAGCAGCTCACGGACAGGAGCTAACTATGGCTACACCTTC. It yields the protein CASSSRTGANYGYTF.

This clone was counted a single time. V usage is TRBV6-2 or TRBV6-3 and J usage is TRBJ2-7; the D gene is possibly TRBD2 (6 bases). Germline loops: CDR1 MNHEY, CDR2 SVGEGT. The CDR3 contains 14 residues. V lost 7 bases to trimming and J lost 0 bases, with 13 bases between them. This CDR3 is CASTPDGSSYEQYF. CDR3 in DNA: TGTGCCAGCACCCCCGACGGGAGCTCCTACGAGCAGTACTTC.

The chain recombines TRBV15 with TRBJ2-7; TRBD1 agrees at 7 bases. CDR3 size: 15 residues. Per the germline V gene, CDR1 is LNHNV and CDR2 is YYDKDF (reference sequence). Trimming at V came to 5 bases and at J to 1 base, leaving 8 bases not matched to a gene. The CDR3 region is CATSLEATGSYEQYF. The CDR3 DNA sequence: TGTGCCACCAGCCTAGAAGCGACAGGGTCCTACGAGCAGTACTTC.

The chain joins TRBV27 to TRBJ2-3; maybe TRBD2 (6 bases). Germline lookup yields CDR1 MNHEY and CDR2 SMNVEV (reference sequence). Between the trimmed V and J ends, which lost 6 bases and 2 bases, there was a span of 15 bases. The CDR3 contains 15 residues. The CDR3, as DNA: TGTGCCAGCAGCCCCTCGGGCGGGAACACAGATACGCAGTATTTT. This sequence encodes CASSPSGGNTDTQYF.

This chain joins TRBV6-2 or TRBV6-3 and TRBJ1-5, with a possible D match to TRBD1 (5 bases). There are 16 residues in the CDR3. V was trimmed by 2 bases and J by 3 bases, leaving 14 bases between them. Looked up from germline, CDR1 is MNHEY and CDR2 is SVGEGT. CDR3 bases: TGTGCCAGCAGTTACCCCTCGACGGGACTCAATCAGCCCCAGCATTTT. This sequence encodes CASSYPSTGLNQPQHF.

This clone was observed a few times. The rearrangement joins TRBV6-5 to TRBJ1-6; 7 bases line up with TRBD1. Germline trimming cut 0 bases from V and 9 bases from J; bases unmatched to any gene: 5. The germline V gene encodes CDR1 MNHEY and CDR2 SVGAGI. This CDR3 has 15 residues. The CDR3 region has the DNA TGTGCCAGCAGTTACTCGAACAGGGGAACTTCACCCCTCCACTTT. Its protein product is CASSYSNRGTSPLHF.

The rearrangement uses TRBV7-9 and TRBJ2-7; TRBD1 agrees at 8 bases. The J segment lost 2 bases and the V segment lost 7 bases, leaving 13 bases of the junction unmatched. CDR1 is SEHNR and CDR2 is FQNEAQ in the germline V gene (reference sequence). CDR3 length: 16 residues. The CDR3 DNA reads TGTGCCAGCACCCTAGCGCGGACAGGGCACACCTACGAGCAGTACTTC. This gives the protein CASTLARTGHTYEQYF.

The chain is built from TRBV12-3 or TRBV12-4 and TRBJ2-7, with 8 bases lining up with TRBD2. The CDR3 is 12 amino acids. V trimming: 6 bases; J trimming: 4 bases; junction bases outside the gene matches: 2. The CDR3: CASSAGGYEQYF. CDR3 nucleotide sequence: TGTGCCAGCAGCGCGGGAGGTTACGAGCAGTACTTC.

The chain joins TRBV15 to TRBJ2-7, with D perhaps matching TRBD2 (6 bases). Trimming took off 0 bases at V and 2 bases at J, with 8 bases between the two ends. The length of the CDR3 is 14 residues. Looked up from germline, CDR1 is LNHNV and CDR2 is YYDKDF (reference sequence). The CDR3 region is CATSRELATYEQYF. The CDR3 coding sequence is TGTGCCACCAGCAGAGAACTAGCTACCTACGAGCAGTACTTC. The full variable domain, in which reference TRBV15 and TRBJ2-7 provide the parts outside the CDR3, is DAMVIQNPRYQVTQFGKPVTLSCSQTLNHNVMYWYQQKSSQAPKLLFHYYDKDFNNEADTPDNFQSRRPNTSFCFLDIRSPGLGDTAMYLCATSRELATYEQYFGPGTRLTVT.

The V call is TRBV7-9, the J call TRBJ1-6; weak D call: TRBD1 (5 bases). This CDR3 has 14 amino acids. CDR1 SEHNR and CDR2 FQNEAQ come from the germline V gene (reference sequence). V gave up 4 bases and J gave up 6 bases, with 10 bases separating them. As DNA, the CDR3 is TGTGCCAGCAGCTGGGGCAGATTTAATTCACCCCTCCACTTT. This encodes CASSWGRFNSPLHF.

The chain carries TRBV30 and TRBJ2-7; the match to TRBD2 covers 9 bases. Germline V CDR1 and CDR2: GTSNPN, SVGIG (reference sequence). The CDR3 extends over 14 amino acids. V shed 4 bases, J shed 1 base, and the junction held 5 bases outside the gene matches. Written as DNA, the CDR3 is TGTGCCTGGACGGGAGGACTAGCGTCCTACGAGCAGTACTTC. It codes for CAWTGGLASYEQYF.

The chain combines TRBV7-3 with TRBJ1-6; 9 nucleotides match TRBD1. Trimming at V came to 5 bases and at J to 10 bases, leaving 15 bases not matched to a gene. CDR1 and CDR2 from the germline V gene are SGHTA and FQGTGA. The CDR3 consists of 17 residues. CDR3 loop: CASSLKAPGQGSSPLHF. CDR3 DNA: TGTGCCAGCAGCCTCAAAGCCCCGGGACAGGGCTCATCACCCCTCCACTTT. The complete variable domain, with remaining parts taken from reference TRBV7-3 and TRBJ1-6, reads GAGVSQTPSNKVTEKGKYVELRCDPISGHTALYWYRQSLGQGPEFLIYFQGTGAADDSGLPNDRFFAVRPEGSVSTLKIQRTERGDSAVYLCASSLKAPGQGSSPLHFGNGTRLTVT.